A selection of T cell receptor beta chains follows, all from one sample in a study of technical replicates of blood from several donors. This table comes from immunoSEQ multiplex PCR, and its TCRdb copy is limited to in-frame clones, with some not included. This sample has about 81,000 clones, with approximately 97% found just once. Sequenced material: T cells isolated from PBMCs. Receptor source: a human donor in good health. The CDR3 runs from the conserved cysteine through the conserved F or W. D genes are given only for firm matches. Rows give clone size only sometimes, using once, few, many, or a class for an expanded clone.

j_call cdr3_length v_call clone_size d_call cdr3_nt cdr3_aa
TRBJ2-5 14 TRBV6-5 - - TGTGCCAGCAGTAAAGGACAGAGGCGGGAGACCCAGTACTTC CASSKGQRRETQYF
TRBJ1-6 13 TRBV30 - - TGTGCCTGGACAGACACCTATAATTCACCCCTCCACTTT CAWTDTYNSPLHF
TRBJ1-1 15 TRBV9 few - TGTGCCAGCAGCGTAGTGGGGGCAGGGAACACTGAAGCTTTCTTT CASSVVGAGNTEAFF
TRBJ1-4 15 TRBV7-9 - - TGTGCCAGCAGCTTAGGGGGGACATTAGGGGAAAAACTGTTTTTT CASSLGGTLGEKLFF
TRBJ1-3 14 TRBV7-6 - - TGTGCCAGCAGCCCCGGGAGCTCTGGAAACACCATATATTTT CASSPGSSGNTIYF
TRBJ1-1 14 TRBV6-6 once - TGTGCCAGCAGTTCGGACAGTACAGACACTGAAGCTTTCTTT CASSSDSTDTEAFF
TRBJ2-1 16 TRBV4-2 - - TGTGCCAGCAGCCAAGACGCACAGGGGGGGTCCAATGAGCAGTTCTTC CASSQDAQGGSNEQFF
TRBJ2-7 16 TRBV7-9 - - TGTGCCAGCAGCTTGGATAAACAGTGGCCCTTGAACGAGCAGTACTTC CASSLDKQWPLNEQYF
TRBJ1-1 12 TRBV7-9 - TRBD1 TGTGCCAGCACCCAGGGGGCCACTGAAGCTTTCTTT CASTQGATEAFF
TRBJ2-7 18 TRBV1 - - TGCACCAGCAGCCAAGGCCCCCTAGCGGGAGGGCCTCGGTACGAGCAGTACTTC CTSSQGPLAGGPRYEQYF
TRBJ1-1 11 TRBV11-3 - - TGTGCCAGCAGCCCGGCAGTGAGGGCTTTCTTT CASSPAVRAFF
TRBJ1-4 13 TRBV29-1 - - TGCAGCGTCGGGGGGGGCCGGAGTGAAAAACTGTTTTTT CSVGGGRSEKLFF
TRBJ2-7 16 TRBV4-1 - - TGCGCCAGCAGCCATACCACGACAGGAATATCCTACGAGCAGTACTTC CASSHTTTGISYEQYF
TRBJ2-3 14 TRBV11-2 - TRBD2 TGTGCCAGCAGCCCGGGGGGTACAGGTGGGACGCAGTATTTT CASSPGGTGGTQYF
TRBJ2-5 14 TRBV6-1 - TRBD2 TGTGCCAGCAGGATAGCGGGGGGGCCTGAGACCCAGTACTTC CASRIAGGPETQYF
TRBJ2-1 21 TRBV7-3 - TRBD1 TGTGCCAGCAGCTCCCCCCACCGGGACAGGGCCTCCCACACCACAATCGATGAGCAGTTCTTC CASSSPHRDRASHTTIDEQFF
TRBJ1-3 12 TRBV19 - - TGTGCCAGTAGTGATGGGAGGTACACCATATATTTT CASSDGRYTIYF
TRBJ1-5 13 TRBV6-5 - - TGTGCCAGCAGTTACCGAGCGGGACAGCCCCAGCATTTT CASSYRAGQPQHF
TRBJ1-3 15 TRBV12-5 - - TGTGCTAGTGGTTTGGTACCGGCAGGAGGAAACACCATATATTTT CASGLVPAGGNTIYF
TRBJ2-2 14 TRBV7-9 - - TGTGCTCCGGGGGGCCTAACGAACACCGGGGAGCTGTTTTTT CAPGGLTNTGELFF